Listed here are 4 T cell receptor beta chains from one sample, sequenced in a study of OX40 agonist ivuxolimab in advanced cancers. TCRdb's table, derived via immunoSEQ multiplex PCR, lists solely in-frame clones and lacks some. Counted here are some 31,000 clones, roughly 92% occurring once; the ten biggest clones make up about a tenth. The material sequenced was CD4+ or CD8+ T cells sorted from blood, taken in a trial of the OX40 agonist ivuxolimab. The receptors here all came from an adult with an advanced solid tumor such as melanoma, head and neck, liver or kidney cancer.

The gene calls are TRBV13 and TRBJ2-1; D gene ambiguous. The CDR3 length is 16 residues. Germline loops: CDR1 PRHDT, CDR2 FYEKMQ (reference sequence). V lost 5 bases to trimming and J lost 2 bases, with 16 bases between them. The CDR3 sequence: CASSASPALPYNEQFF. DNA of the CDR3: TGTGCCAGCAGCGCGTCCCCGGCTTTGCCCTACAATGAGCAGTTCTTC.

The genes are TRBV28 and TRBJ1-5; weak D call: TRBD1 (6 bases). V lost 3 bases and J lost 5, with 11 bases in between. CDR3 size: 14 residues. CDR1 is MDHEN, CDR2 SYDVKM, per germline. CDR3 DNA: TGTGCCAGCAGTTTGGAGGGGGGGTATCAGCCCCAGCATTTT. Translated: CASSLEGGYQPQHF.

The V and J genes are TRBV5-4 and TRBJ2-7; the D gene could be TRBD1 or TRBD2 (5 bases each). This CDR3 has 13 residues. Germline V gene data show CDR1 as SGHNT and CDR2 as YYREEE (reference sequence). V was clipped by 4 bases and J by 3 bases, with 11 bases between them. The CDR3 here is CASSNRDGYEQYF. The CDR3 nucleotides read TGTGCCAGCAGCAACCGGGACGGCTACGAGCAGTACTTC.

The CDR3 nucleotides are TGCGCCAGCAGCCAATCCACTAACACAGAATTCACCTACGAGCAGTACTTC. Translated: CASSQSTNTEFTYEQYF. J is TRBJ2-7 and V is TRBV4-3; D gene uncertain. The germline V gene encodes CDR1 LGHNA and CDR2 YSLEER. With 2 bases removed from V and 2 bases from J, the gap between germline ends came to 19 bases. This CDR3 spans 17 amino acids.